Listed here are 29 T cell receptor beta chains from one sample, sequenced in a study of somatic mutations in cytotoxic T cells in rheumatoid arthritis. The data were produced by immunoSEQ multiplex PCR, yet TCRdb's version contains in-frame clones alone and is incomplete. The data contain about 16,000 clones, around 77% of them singletons. The sequenced sample consisted of CD8+ T cells sorted from blood. Source of these receptors: an adult with rheumatoid arthritis.

J is TRBJ2-7 and V is TRBV2, with no clear D. The CDR3 contains 15 residues. Trimming took off 7 bases at V and 2 bases at J, with 18 bases between the two ends. Germline CDR1 reads SNHLY; CDR2 reads FYNNEI. This chain's CDR3 is CASNLPGPSTYEQYF. The CDR3 bases are TGTGCCAGCAACCTTCCCGGGCCTTCAACCTACGAGCAGTACTTC.

The count of this clone is one. The chain is built from TRBV7-9 and TRBJ2-7, with a weak D call TRBD1 (7 bases). Germline-derived CDR1 and CDR2 are SEHNR and FQNEAQ (reference sequence). Trimming removed 4 bases from V and 3 bases from J, with 16 bases in between. The CDR3 has 15 residues. CDR3 nucleotide sequence: TGTGCCAGCAGCTCATCGACAGGGAGGTACTACGAGCAGTACTTC. Translating gives CASSSSTGRYYEQYF.

This sequence joins TRBV9 and TRBJ2-5, with D possibly TRBD2 on 6 matching bases. V shed 7 bases and J shed 5 bases, with 18 bases lying between them. This CDR3 is 14 amino acids long. The V gene's germline CDR1 is SGDLS and CDR2 YYNGEE. CDR3 in amino acids: CASQPGTPEETQYF. DNA of the CDR3: TGTGCCAGCCAACCCGGGACTCCCGAGGAGACCCAGTACTTC.

J is TRBJ1-6 and V is TRBV5-1, with D perhaps matching TRBD1 (5 bases). Deletions cut 4 bases from V and 12 bases from J, with 20 bases between. This CDR3 has 15 residues. The germline V gene has CDR1 SGHRS and CDR2 YFSETQ. The CDR3 DNA is TGCGCCAGCAGCCAAATCGGGGACGGCGTAGGACCCCTCCACTTT. It yields the protein CASSQIGDGVGPLHF.

The chain joins TRBV7-6 to TRBJ1-2; weak D call: TRBD1 (5 bases). The V gene's germline CDR1 is SGHVS and CDR2 FNYEAQ. This CDR3 is 14 amino acids long. Trimming removed 2 bases from V and 7 bases from J, with 14 bases in between. The CDR3 DNA reads as TGTGCCAGCAGCTTACGAGGGGATCCCTCTGGCTACACCTTC. Translated, it gives CASSLRGDPSGYTF. Variable domain in full (rest from reference TRBV7-6 and TRBJ1-2): GAGVSQSPRYKVTKRGQDVALRCDPISGHVSLYWYRQALGQGPEFLTYFNYEAQQDKSGLPNDRFSAERPEGSISTLTIQRTEQRDSAMYRCASSLRGDPSGYTFGSGTRLTVV.

This rearrangement joins TRBV9 to TRBJ2-5; tentatively, D is TRBD1 (6 bases). The CDR3 is 14 amino acids. Trimming cost V 2 bases and J 2 bases, with 10 bases left between them. Germline lookup yields CDR1 SGDLS and CDR2 YYNGEE. The CDR3 DNA is TGTGCCAGCAGCGTTACAGGGTCACAAGAGACCCAGTACTTC. Amino acids: CASSVTGSQETQYF.

The genes are TRBV28 and TRBJ2-3, with 7 positions matching TRBD1. The CDR3 is 16 residues long. The trim removed 5 bases at V and 2 bases at J, leaving 10 bases unmatched. Germline V gene data show CDR1 as MDHEN and CDR2 as SYDVKM. For the CDR3, the DNA is TGTGCCAGCAGTGCCAAGACAGGGACCCTCACAGATACGCAGTATTTT. Its protein is CASSAKTGTLTDTQYF. The variable domain in full, with the rest retrieved from reference TRBV28 and TRBJ2-3, is DVKVTQSSRYLVKRTGEKVFLECVQDMDHENMFWYRQDPGLGLRLIYFSYDVKMKEKGDIPEGYSVSREKKERFSLILESASTNQTSMYLCASSAKTGTLTDTQYFGPGTRLTVL.

The rearrangement links TRBV2 to TRBJ2-7; 7 bases agree with TRBD1. Germline V gene data show CDR1 as SNHLY and CDR2 as FYNNEI. This CDR3 spans 12 amino acids. V shed 11 bases and J 0 bases; nucleotides not matched to a gene: 4. The chain's CDR3 is CARGQLSYEQYF. The CDR3 DNA reads TGTGCCCGGGGACAGCTCTCCTACGAGCAGTACTTC.

This clone was picked up a small number of times. This chain links TRBV19 with TRBJ1-5, with TRBD1 matching over 10 bases. V lost 5 bases, J lost 9 bases, and 10 bases stayed unmatched. Germline CDR1 and CDR2: LNHDA and SQIVND (reference sequence). The CDR3 has 15 amino acids. The CDR3 region has the DNA TGTGCCAGTAGTTCCGGGACAGGGGCCCAATGGCCCCAGCATTTT. Translation: CASSSGTGAQWPQHF.

This clone showed up just a few times. V is TRBV5-1 and J is TRBJ2-3; 8 bases agree with TRBD2. Germline V gene data show CDR1 as SGHRS and CDR2 as YFSETQ. The J segment lost 3 bases and the V segment lost 2 bases, leaving 2 bases of the junction unmatched. The CDR3 has 14 amino acids. The chain's CDR3 is CASSFGGGTDTQYF. CDR3 DNA sequence: TGCGCCAGCAGCTTCGGCGGGGGGACAGATACGCAGTATTTT.

This clone was found once. V gene TRBV9 combines with J gene TRBJ2-3, with TRBD2 matching over 10 bases. CDR1 and CDR2 (germline): SGDLS, YYNGEE. The CDR3 consists of 15 residues. With 2 bases clipped from V and 3 bases from J, the junction kept 3 bases outside the gene matches. The CDR3 sequence: CASSVSGGATDTQYF. The CDR3 region has the DNA TGTGCCAGCAGCGTCAGCGGGGGGGCTACAGATACGCAGTATTTT. The full variable domain, its missing parts supplied by reference TRBV9 and TRBJ2-3, is DSGVTQTPKHLITATGQRVTLRCSPRSGDLSVYWYQQSLDQGLQFLIQYYNGEERAKGNILERFSAQQFPDLHSELNLSSLELGDSALYFCASSVSGGATDTQYFGPGTRLTVL.

V is TRBV28 and J is TRBJ1-5; 8 positions agree with TRBD1. The CDR3 runs 15 residues. CDR1 and CDR2 (germline): MDHEN, SYDVKM. V dropped 3 bases and J dropped 3; count of bases not matched to a gene: 4. The chain's CDR3 is CASSFNRGDNQPQHF. The CDR3 DNA follows: TGTGCCAGCAGTTTTAACAGGGGGGACAATCAGCCCCAGCATTTT. The full variable domain, rest sourced from reference TRBV28 and TRBJ1-5, is DVKVTQSSRYLVKRTGEKVFLECVQDMDHENMFWYRQDPGLGLRLIYFSYDVKMKEKGDIPEGYSVSREKKERFSLILESASTNQTSMYLCASSFNRGDNQPQHFGDGTRLSIL.

About this clone itself: A read error is possible here, since a much larger clone lies one base away. This same CDR3 is encoded by further DNA sequences in the sample. CDR3 DNA: TGTGCCAGCAGTGACTCTAGCGGGGGCGCAGATACGCAGTATTTT. Translated, it gives CASSDSSGGADTQYF. V gene TRBV6-4 combines with J gene TRBJ2-3; 9 bases map to TRBD2. With V trimmed by 0 bases and J by 4 bases, 2 bases remained unmatched. The CDR3 is made up of 15 amino acids. Germline V gene lookup returns CDR1 MRHNA and CDR2 SNTAGT.

This clone turned up a few times. This chain links TRBV5-1 with TRBJ2-7; D is unclear. The germline V gene has CDR1 SGHRS and CDR2 YFSETQ. The CDR3 has 12 amino acids. Trimming took off 4 bases at V and 5 bases at J, with 10 bases between the two ends. CDR3 in amino acids: CASSPSDHEQYF. The DNA for the CDR3 is TGCGCCAGCAGCCCCTCGGACCACGAGCAGTACTTC. The whole variable domain, filled in from reference TRBV5-1 and TRBJ2-7, reads KAGVTQTPRYLIKTRGQQVTLSCSPISGHRSVSWYQQTPGQGLQFLFEYFSETQRNKGNFPGRFSGRQFSNSRSEMNVSTLELGDSALYLCASSPSDHEQYFGPGTRLTVT.

The V gene is TRBV7-8, the J gene TRBJ1-6, with D maybe TRBD1 (6 bases). This CDR3 is 15 amino acids long. Deletions cut 3 bases from V and 0 bases from J, with 6 bases between. CDR1 is SGHVS, CDR2 FQNEAQ, per germline. The CDR3 here is CASSLGASYNSPLHF. CDR3 DNA: TGTGCCAGCAGCTTGGGGGCCTCCTATAATTCACCCCTCCACTTT.

The rearrangement links TRBV6-6 to TRBJ2-3, with D unclear. V shed 4 bases and J shed 0 bases, with 5 bases lying between them. The CDR3 loop spans 13 amino acids. The germline V gene encodes CDR1 MNHNY and CDR2 SVGAGI (reference sequence). CDR3 region: CASSFDSTDTQYF. For the CDR3, the DNA is TGTGCCAGCAGTTTCGATAGCACAGATACGCAGTATTTT.

The J gene is TRBJ2-4, the V gene TRBV6-1; tentative D call: TRBD2 (7 bases). V shed 3 bases and J shed 6 bases, with 15 bases lying between them. This CDR3 spans 15 amino acids. The germline V gene has CDR1 MNHNS and CDR2 SASEGT. The CDR3 nucleotides are TGTGCCAGCAGTGATGGACAGTGGGAGGGAAACATTCAGTACTTC. It codes for CASSDGQWEGNIQYF.

The chain employs TRBV23-1 and TRBJ1-2, with TRBD1 as a possible D gene (6 bases). TRBV23-1 has ORF status, its function being uncertain. CDR3 size: 12 residues. Deletions cut 5 bases from V and 5 bases from J, with 9 bases between. The CDR3: CASSEGEYGYTF. CDR3 nucleotides: TGCGCCAGCAGTGAGGGGGAGTATGGCTACACCTTC.

The chain is built from TRBV27 and TRBJ2-3, with D perhaps matching TRBD1 or TRBD2 (6 bases each). The CDR3 length is 15 residues. V lost 1 base, J lost 5 bases, and 13 bases lay in between. CDR1 and CDR2 from the germline V gene are MNHEY and SMNVEV (reference sequence). The CDR3 region has the DNA TGTGCCAGCAGTTTATATGGGGGGCGGGGAGATACGCAGTATTTT. This sequence encodes CASSLYGGRGDTQYF.

V and J are TRBV7-8 and TRBJ2-1, with D tentatively TRBD2 (6 bases). CDR1 SGHVS and CDR2 FQNEAQ come from the germline V gene. V was cut by 0 bases and J by 4 bases, with 13 bases left in between. This CDR3 contains 16 residues. The chain's CDR3 is CASSLAGGAGYNEQFF. The CDR3 DNA sequence: TGTGCCAGCAGCTTAGCGGGCGGGGCCGGATACAATGAGCAGTTCTTC.

The chain links TRBV2 to TRBJ2-1, with D maybe TRBD1 (6 bases). Trimming shortened V by 2 bases and J by 9 bases, and 11 bases separated the two germline ends. The CDR3 consists of 13 residues. Germline-derived CDR1 and CDR2 are SNHLY and FYNNEI. The CDR3 spells CASSELGAVEQFF. In DNA, the CDR3 is TGTGCCAGCAGTGAATTGGGGGCTGTTGAGCAGTTCTTC.

This chain links TRBV14 with TRBJ2-7; D is undetermined. V was shortened by 1 base and J by 2 bases, with 15 bases between the two germline ends. CDR1 and CDR2 (germline): SGHDN, FVKESK. CDR3 length equals 16 residues. The CDR3 coding sequence is TGTGCCAGCAGCCAAGTTAAACGGGCTCATACCTACGAGCAGTACTTC. Amino acid sequence: CASSQVKRAHTYEQYF. Variable domain in full (rest from reference TRBV14 and TRBJ2-7): EAGVTQFPSHSVIEKGQTVTLRCDPISGHDNLYWYRRVMGKEIKFLLHFVKESKQDESGMPNNRFLAERTGGTYSTLKVQPAELEDSGVYFCASSQVKRAHTYEQYFGPGTRLTVT.

This clone appeared a few times. V and J are TRBV28 and TRBJ1-2; D gene uncertain. Trimming left V 7 bases short and J 0 bases short, with 9 bases between. The CDR3 has 13 residues. Germline values: CDR1 MDHEN, CDR2 SYDVKM. CDR3: CASNGGSNYGYTF. In nucleotides, the CDR3 is TGTGCCAGCAACGGCGGCTCTAACTATGGCTACACCTTC.

This chain uses TRBV19 with TRBJ2-7, with TRBD1 identical over 9 bases. With 5 bases clipped from V and 3 bases from J, the junction kept 5 bases outside the gene matches. Germline CDR1 is LNHDA and CDR2 is SQIVND (reference sequence). The CDR3 has 14 amino acids. The CDR3 nucleotides are TGTGCCAGTAGTGGAGACAGGGGGGGCTACGAGCAGTACTTC. Its translation: CASSGDRGGYEQYF.

The chain joins TRBV4-1 to TRBJ1-1; no firm D call. CDR1 is MGHRA, CDR2 YSYEKL, per germline. Trimming removed 0 bases at V and 0 bases at J, with 11 bases between. The CDR3 loop spans 16 amino acids. CDR3 residues: CASSQEGGQLNTEAFF. The CDR3 nucleotides read TGCGCCAGCAGCCAAGAAGGTGGGCAGCTGAACACTGAAGCTTTCTTT.

This clone was recorded only once. The DNA of the CDR3 is TGCGCCAGCAGTGAACGGACTAGGATGAACACCGGGGAGCTGTTTTTT. Protein: CASSERTRMNTGELFF. The chain has TRBV10-1 and TRBJ2-2; TRBD2 aligns across 7 bases. The CDR3 extends over 16 amino acids. V dropped 3 bases and J dropped 1; count of bases not matched to a gene: 5. The V gene's germline CDR1 is WNHNN and CDR2 SYGVQD (reference sequence).

This chain joins TRBV6-1 and TRBJ1-3; D is possibly TRBD1 (6 bases). Trimming took 4 bases from V and 2 from J, leaving 15 bases between them. The CDR3 loop spans 16 amino acids. Germline CDR1 reads MNHNS; CDR2 reads SASEGT. The CDR3 DNA reads as TGTGCCAGCAGTGGGACAGATATCCTCACTGGAAACACCATATATTTT. Protein: CASSGTDILTGNTIYF.

J is TRBJ1-6 and V is TRBV14; weak D call: TRBD1 (5 bases). Between the trimmed V and J ends, which lost 4 bases and 10 bases, there was a span of 14 bases. The CDR3 contains 14 residues. Germline V gene lookup returns CDR1 SGHDN and CDR2 FVKESK. CDR3 residues: CASSRGEWGSPLHF. CDR3 nucleotides: TGTGCCAGCAGCCGAGGGGAGTGGGGCTCACCCCTCCACTTT.

This chain links TRBV9 with TRBJ1-5; D uncertain. V was clipped by 2 bases and J by 3 bases, with 12 bases between them. Germline V gene lookup returns CDR1 SGDLS and CDR2 YYNGEE. This CDR3 comprises 15 residues. The CDR3 protein is CASSVDGEVNQPQHF. CDR3 DNA: TGTGCCAGCAGCGTCGACGGAGAAGTCAATCAGCCCCAGCATTTT.